The T cell receptor beta chain under discussion was sequenced for a study of cytomegalovirus exposure and HLA in healthy donors. As to this clone: Its antigen is not identified.

Study-wide findings and caveats: Researchers counted roughly 160 TCR beta chains as cytomegalovirus-associated. A previous analysis found most TCR beta V segments productive roughly 87% or roughly 30% of the time.

Primers: 60 Vbeta forward and 13 Jbeta reverse. TCRdb's table, derived via immunoSEQ multiplex PCR, lists solely in-frame clones and lacks some. The sample consists of about 80,000 clones, about 80% of them appearing once. Germline CDR1 SGHDT, CDR2 YYEEEE. CDR3 size: 16 residues. V was pared by 0 bases and J by 3 bases, with 5 bases of the junction left unmatched. The chain couples TRBV5-6 to TRBJ2-5; 10 bases line up with TRBD1. The clonotype comes from a woman aged 45-60 years in good health and CMV-seropositive. The source material was PBMCs. The chain's CDR3 is CASSLALGTGEETQYF. The CDR3 DNA is TGTGCCAGCAGCTTGGCACTAGGGACAGGGGAAGAGACCCAGTACTTC.